The sample holds a few counts of the clone carrying this TCR beta chain. Its specificity is not known. The sample belongs to a study of cytomegalovirus exposure and HLA in healthy donors. General study points: Some TCR beta chains (approximately 180 of them) were listed as cytomegalovirus-associated. What was likely a sequencing artifact was a cluster of highly shared sequence variants. Later work showed greater clonal expansion in HLA-associated TCR beta chains than in equally common others.

The PCR contained 60 Vbeta and 13 Jbeta primers. Sequenced by immunoSEQ multiplex PCR; TCRdb stores in-frame clones only, minus some. The table shows approximately 150,000 clones, with about 82% occurring only once. What was sequenced was PBMCs. The receptor was isolated from a woman aged 40 to 50 in good health and CMV-seropositive.

The CDR3 region is CASSESRQDEETQYF. The CDR3 nucleotides read TGTGCCAGCAGTGAATCGCGACAGGACGAGGAGACCCAGTACTTC. The chain uses TRBV25-1 and TRBJ2-5; perhaps TRBD1 as D (6 bases). V was cut by 1 base and J by 5 bases, with 14 bases left in between. This CDR3 has 15 amino acids. Germline loops: CDR1 MGHDK, CDR2 SYGVNS.